This T cell receptor beta chain was observed in a study of vaccination and CD4 T cells after COVID-19. Points from the study as a whole: Convalescent participants were relatively few, and none had early post-infection timepoints studied.

Note on this clonotype: Its antigen is undetermined.

The Oncomine TCR Beta short-read assay generated sequence data from the DNA of cultured CD4+ T cells. TCRdb used MiXCR to reprocess the PCR reads, holding one entry per CDR3 protein. The sample consists of about 18,000 distinct CDR3 sequences, roughly 50% of them appearing once. Trimming pared 4 bases from V and 1 base from J, leaving 10 bases between. Germline lookup yields CDR1 SEHNR and CDR2 FQNEAQ (reference sequence). CDR3 size: 14 residues. Specified treatment: roughly ten-day PBMC culture with coronavirus spike peptide pools or control peptides (ViraFEST assay). The sequence derives from a human donor who had recovered from COVID-19. The chain combines TRBV7-9 with TRBJ2-5; weak D call: TRBD2 (6 bases). The input for sequencing was CD4+ T cells from blood, cultured in vitro, taken before SARS-CoV-2 vaccination. DNA of the CDR3: TGTGCCAGCAGCTGGGCGGGGACCCAAGAGACCCAGTACTTC. It encodes CASSWAGTQETQYF.